The 25 T cell receptor beta chains below were found in one sample sequenced in a study of cytomegalovirus exposure and HLA in healthy donors. 60 Vbeta and 13 Jbeta primers were used in PCR. The data were produced by immunoSEQ multiplex PCR, yet TCRdb's version contains in-frame clones alone and is incomplete. The table includes over 150,000 clones, around 73% detected once. Material: PBMCs. The receptors shown here come from a woman aged 18-29 years in good health and CMV-seropositive.

The chain carries TRBV4-1 and TRBJ1-1; 9 bases line up with TRBD1. Trimming at V came to 4 bases and at J to 1 base, leaving 1 base not matched to a gene. The CDR3 extends over 14 amino acids. Germline V gives CDR1 MGHRA, CDR2 YSYEKL. The chain's CDR3 is CASSLDRGNTEAFF. CDR3 coding DNA: TGCGCCAGCAGCCTGGACAGGGGGAACACTGAAGCTTTCTTT.

This chain links TRBV5-4 with TRBJ1-1; no clear D. Germline V lookup: CDR1 SGHNT, CDR2 YYREEE (reference sequence). This CDR3 comprises 15 residues. V lost 4 bases and J 0 bases, leaving 13 bases between the germline ends. The CDR3 DNA reads TGTGCCAGCAGCCTTGAGCCAGGCTTGAACACTGAAGCTTTCTTT. Protein product: CASSLEPGLNTEAFF.

The chain joins TRBV7-9 to TRBJ2-5, with TRBD2 identical over 7 bases. The CDR3 has 15 residues. CDR1 is SEHNR and CDR2 is FQNEAQ in the germline V gene (reference sequence). Trimming cost V 2 bases and J 1 base; bases outside gene matches: 4. The CDR3 DNA sequence: TGTGCCAGCAGCTTATCGGCTAGCGGCCAAGAGACCCAGTACTTC. Amino acid sequence: CASSLSASGQETQYF.

As for this clone: One junction end does not reproduce the germline sequence, and a read error may be involved. This sequence joins TRBV7-9 and TRBJ2-1; 10 bases map to TRBD2. Looked up from germline, CDR1 is SEHNR and CDR2 is FQNEAQ (reference sequence). The CDR3 covers 18 residues. The CDR3 DNA reads TGTTCCAGCAGCTTAGTTAGCCTACTAGCGGGGAGGATGCATGAGCAGTTCTTC. Protein sequence: CSSSLVSLLAGRMHEQFF. Combining the CDR3 with reference TRBV7-9 and TRBJ2-1 gives the whole variable domain DTGVSQNPRHKITKRGQNVTFRCDPISEHNRLYWYRQTLGQGPEFLTYFQNEAQLEKSRLLSDRFSAERPKGSFSTLEIQRTEQGDSAMYLCSSSLVSLLAGRMHEQFFGPGTRLTVL.

V and J are TRBV18 and TRBJ1-3; D uncertain. Germline assignment: CDR1 KGHSH and CDR2 LQKENI. V dropped 3 bases and J dropped 7 bases, with 10 bases sitting between them. This CDR3 spans 13 amino acids. The CDR3: CASSPQAGNTIYF. The CDR3, as DNA: TGTGCCAGCTCACCCCAGGCGGGGAACACCATATATTTT.

This chain links TRBV10-3 with TRBJ2-7; 8 bases are a match to TRBD2. The CDR3 is 12 amino acids. CDR1 ENHRY and CDR2 SYGVKD come from the germline V gene. With V trimmed by 10 bases and J by 2 bases, 4 bases remained unmatched. CDR3 sequence (DNA): TGTGCCACCGCGGGGGGAGCCTACGAGCAGTACTTC. This translates into CATAGGAYEQYF.

The V and J genes are TRBV9 and TRBJ2-2; perhaps TRBD1 as D (6 bases). The germline gives CDR1 SGDLS, CDR2 YYNGEE. This CDR3 has 16 residues. The V and J ends lost 3 bases and 6 bases respectively, with 18 bases between them. CDR3 sequence: CASSELQGIDPGELFF. CDR3 coding DNA: TGTGCCAGCAGCGAGCTACAGGGAATTGATCCCGGGGAGCTGTTTTTT.

This clone appeared a single time. The V and J genes are TRBV12-2 and TRBJ1-2; the table gives TRBD1 as D, unverified against the DNA. TRBV12-2 is deemed a pseudogene. This CDR3 region has 15 residues. The CDR3 bases are TGTGCAAGTCGCTTCCGGACAAAATGGTTCTATGGCTACACCTTC. Translation: CASRFRTKWFYGYTF.

The chain couples TRBV7-9 to TRBJ1-5, with no clear D. The CDR3 consists of 16 residues. V lost 1 base, J lost 0 bases, and 10 bases lay in between. In germline, CDR1 is SEHNR, CDR2 FQNEAQ (reference sequence). In DNA, the CDR3 is TGTGCCAGCAGCTTAGGGCTAGATGATAGCAATCAGCCCCAGCATTTT. Protein sequence: CASSLGLDDSNQPQHF.

The V call is TRBV9, the J call TRBJ1-6; 9 bases are shared with TRBD1. This CDR3 comprises 15 residues. Per the germline V gene, CDR1 is SGDLS and CDR2 is YYNGEE. V shed 4 bases, J shed 5 bases, and the junction held 4 bases outside the gene matches. In DNA form, the CDR3 reads TGTGCCAGCAGCTCCCGGACAGGGGATAATTCACCCCTCCACTTT. Amino acids: CASSSRTGDNSPLHF.

With respect to this clone: Other DNA sequences in the sample encode the same CDR3. V usage is TRBV5-1 and J usage is TRBJ2-7; TRBD1 matches at 7 bases. V lost 2 bases and J lost 1; bases outside the gene matches: 3. Germline-derived CDR1 and CDR2 are SGHRS and YFSETQ. The CDR3 has 14 amino acids. CDR3: CASSLGDSSYEQYF. The CDR3 DNA reads as TGCGCCAGCAGCTTAGGGGACAGTTCCTACGAGCAGTACTTC.

The chain links TRBV15 to TRBJ2-5; TRBD1 agrees at 7 bases. Germline V gene data show CDR1 as LNHNV and CDR2 as YYDKDF (reference sequence). V was pared by 2 bases and J by 2 bases, with 5 bases of the junction left unmatched. This CDR3 is built from 15 residues. CDR3 region: CATSRPGTEQETQYF. Here the CDR3 DNA reads TGTGCCACCAGCAGACCCGGGACAGAACAAGAGACCCAGTACTTC. Together with reference TRBV15 and TRBJ2-5, the CDR3 gives the full variable domain: DAMVIQNPRYQVTQFGKPVTLSCSQTLNHNVMYWYQQKSSQAPKLLFHYYDKDFNNEADTPDNFQSRRPNTSFCFLDIRSPGLGDTAMYLCATSRPGTEQETQYFGPGTRLLVL.

This rearrangement joins TRBV4-1 to TRBJ2-7; the D is unclear. Trimming removed 0 bases at V and 3 bases at J, with 12 bases between. CDR1 is MGHRA, CDR2 YSYEKL, per germline. The CDR3 sequence is 15 residues long. CDR3 in amino acids: CASSQDVREYYEQYF. CDR3 in DNA: TGCGCCAGCAGCCAAGACGTTAGAGAGTACTACGAGCAGTACTTC.

This rearrangement joins TRBV27 to TRBJ2-1; 10 bases are a match to TRBD2. V trimming: 6 bases; J trimming: 2 bases; junction bases outside the gene matches: 10. This CDR3 contains 17 residues. Germline V gene lookup returns CDR1 MNHEY and CDR2 SMNVEV (reference sequence). The CDR3 DNA follows: TGTGCCAGCAGCTTAGAGGCTAGCGGGGGCGCCTACAATGAGCAGTTCTTC. Translation: CASSLEASGGAYNEQFF.

In this sample, this clone turned up once. The gene calls are TRBV19 and TRBJ1-1; D may be TRBD1 (6 bases). CDR3 length: 14 amino acids. Trimming took 7 bases from V and 0 from J, leaving 12 bases between them. The germline V gene encodes CDR1 LNHDA and CDR2 SQIVND (reference sequence). Written as DNA, the CDR3 is TGTGCCAGTATCTCGGCAGGGGTGAACACTGAAGCTTTCTTT. It encodes CASISAGVNTEAFF.

The chain couples TRBV10-3 to TRBJ2-7; D uncertain. The CDR3 spans 13 residues. V was clipped by 1 base and J by 4 bases, with 8 bases between them. CDR1 and CDR2 (germline): ENHRY, SYGVKD. CDR3 DNA sequence: TGTGCCATCAGTGAGTTAAACGGGTACGAGCAGTACTTC. Translated: CAISELNGYEQYF.

On this clone itself: Other nucleotide sequences in the sample specify the same CDR3. V is TRBV19 and J is TRBJ1-5, with a tentative D call TRBD1 (5 bases). The CDR3 consists of 13 residues. Trimming took off 3 bases at V and 2 bases at J, with 5 bases between the two ends. Per germline, CDR1 LNHDA and CDR2 SQIVND (reference sequence). The CDR3 region is CASSIRGNQPQHF. DNA of the CDR3: TGTGCCAGTAGTATCAGGGGCAATCAGCCCCAGCATTTT.

V and J are TRBV18 and TRBJ1-1; D possibly corresponds to TRBD1 (6 bases). V was trimmed by 2 bases and J by 4 bases, leaving 20 bases between them. Germline assignment: CDR1 KGHSH and CDR2 LQKENI. The CDR3 sequence is 17 residues long. The DNA for the CDR3 is TGTGCCAGCTCACCATTCGGGACACTTTCTTCGGGCACTGAAGCTTTCTTT. It yields the protein CASSPFGTLSSGTEAFF.

The gene calls are TRBV6-1 and TRBJ2-2; TRBD2 is a possible D gene (6 bases). The V and J ends lost 6 bases and 6 bases respectively, with 8 bases between them. Germline-derived CDR1 and CDR2 are MNHNS and SASEGT. This CDR3 has 12 amino acids. In DNA form, the CDR3 reads TGTGCCAGCAGGGACTATGCCGGGGAGCTGTTTTTT. This translates into CASRDYAGELFF.

This clone came up a few times. The chain is built from TRBV10-3 and TRBJ2-7; 7 bases align to TRBD1. Germline V gene lookup returns CDR1 ENHRY and CDR2 SYGVKD. The CDR3 extends over 14 amino acids. The V and J ends lost 3 bases and 3 bases, in that order; junction bases with no gene match: 5. Here the CDR3 DNA reads TGTGCCATCAGTGACGGACAGGTTGACTACGAGCAGTACTTC. It translates to CAISDGQVDYEQYF.

The chain carries TRBV15 and TRBJ1-2; 8 bases fit TRBD1. The ends lost 5 bases at V and 0 bases at J; junction bases unmatched: 8. This CDR3 has 16 residues. The germline CDR1 and CDR2 sequences are LNHNV and YYDKDF (reference sequence). CDR3 DNA: TGTGCCACCAGCGGTTACGGGACAGGTTCTAACTATGGCTACACCTTC. Amino acid sequence: CATSGYGTGSNYGYTF.

Remarks on this clone: The sample contains more than one DNA sequence encoding this CDR3. V and J are TRBV9 and TRBJ2-7, with 7 bases aligning to TRBD1. This CDR3 is built from 15 residues. Per germline, CDR1 SGDLS and CDR2 YYNGEE. V dropped 0 bases and J dropped 0; count of bases not matched to a gene: 3. The CDR3 DNA follows: TGTGCCAGCAGCGTAGCAGGGACAGACTCCTACGAGCAGTACTTC. It is translated as CASSVAGTDSYEQYF.

The chain is built from TRBV19 and TRBJ1-2, with D unclear. Germline lookup yields CDR1 LNHDA and CDR2 SQIVND (reference sequence). V was clipped by 5 bases and J by 5 bases, with 18 bases between them. The CDR3 consists of 15 residues. CDR3 in DNA: TGTGCCAGTAGTCTCTCCAGGAATCTTGGGTATGGCTACACCTTC. The encoded protein is CASSLSRNLGYGYTF.

The gene calls are TRBV13 and TRBJ2-6; D gene ambiguous. The V end lost 4 bases, the J end lost 2 bases, and 18 bases lay between the germline ends. The CDR3 is 18 residues long. From germline, CDR1 is PRHDT and CDR2 FYEKMQ (reference sequence). The CDR3 sequence: CASSSTNPGGPGANVLTF. The CDR3 bases are TGTGCCAGCAGCTCCACCAATCCCGGCGGCCCTGGGGCCAACGTCCTGACTTTC.

This sequence joins TRBV5-1 and TRBJ1-2; 8 positions match TRBD1. In germline, CDR1 is SGHRS, CDR2 YFSETQ. V lost 4 bases, J lost 5 bases, and 10 bases stayed unmatched. The CDR3 is 15 residues long. CDR3 bases: TGCGCCAGCAGCCCAGGGTCCGACAGGGGATATGGCTACACCTTC. Protein sequence: CASSPGSDRGYGYTF.